Listed here are 17 T cell receptor beta chains from one sample, sequenced in a study of T cell repertoires in aging, cancer and after chemotherapy. Amplification of TCR beta used genomic DNA extracted from peripheral blood. Multiplex touch-down PCR with TRB-A/B primers amplified rearranged V-D-J TRB sequences. TCRdb reanalysed the multiplex PCR reads using MiXCR and keeps one entry per CDR3 protein. The sample includes about 320 distinct CDR3 sequences, about 27% seen only once; the top ten take 80% to 85%. The sample taken for sequencing was blood. The source of these receptors is a human donor with a blood cancer.

This clonotype is medium-sized by share. The rearrangement links TRBV12-3 or TRBV12-4 to TRBJ2-3; D unresolved. V was pared by 2 bases and J by 6 bases, with 15 bases between. The CDR3 extends over 15 amino acids. The CDR3 loop reads CASSLRARSGDTQYF. The DNA for the CDR3 is TGTGCCAGCAGTTTAAGGGCACGCTCCGGGGATACGCAGTATTTT.

J is TRBJ2-3 and V is TRBV20-1; 14 nucleotides line up with TRBD2. Looked up from germline, CDR1 is DFQATT and CDR2 is SNEGSKA (reference sequence). This CDR3 contains 15 residues. V dropped 6 bases and J dropped 8; count of bases not matched to a gene: 10. CDR3 region: CSADRTSGRLSTQYF. CDR3 coding DNA: TGCAGTGCAGATCGGACTAGCGGGAGGTTGAGTACGCAGTATTTT.

This clonotype is labeled medium-sized. The chain has TRBV27 and TRBJ1-5, with unresolved D. Per the germline V gene, CDR1 is MNHEY and CDR2 is SMNVEV (reference sequence). V was shortened by 3 bases and J by 4 bases, with 13 bases between the two germline ends. The CDR3 sequence is 15 residues long. The CDR3 coding sequence is TGTGCCAGCAGTTTGTATGGGGAGGAAAATCAGCCCCAGCATTTT. Its translation: CASSLYGEENQPQHF.

This clonotype was counted between two and nine times. The gene calls are TRBV20-1 and TRBJ2-1; D not certain. The CDR3 extends over 13 amino acids. Germline V CDR1 and CDR2: DFQATT, SNEGSKA (reference sequence). The ends were cut back, 7 bases at V and 6 bases at J, with 16 bases in the middle. Here the CDR3 reads CSGTHPFINEQFF. The CDR3 DNA follows: TGCAGTGGTACTCATCCTTTTATCAATGAGCAGTTCTTC.

There are a few counts of this clonotype. The chain recombines TRBV28 with TRBJ1-3; 8 bases agree with TRBD1. J gave up 2 bases and V 4 bases, and 10 bases lay outside the gene matches. Germline CDR1 MDHEN, CDR2 SYDVKM. The length of the CDR3 is 17 residues. The CDR3 DNA reads as TGTGCCAGCAGTTCCACACCGGACAGGGACCCTGGAAACACCATATATTTT. Translation gives CASSSTPDRDPGNTIYF. Full variable domain (missing parts from reference TRBV28 and TRBJ1-3): DVKVTQSSRYLVKRTGEKVFLECVQDMDHENMFWYRQDPGLGLRLIYFSYDVKMKEKGDIPEGYSVSREKKERFSLILESASTNQTSMYLCASSSTPDRDPGNTIYFGEGSWLTVV.

This clonotype was counted a few times. CDR3 coding DNA: TGTGCCACCAGTGATTGGACTAGCGGGAGCTACGAGCAGTACTTC. Translated, it gives CATSDWTSGSYEQYF. The chain recombines TRBV24-1 with TRBJ2-7; TRBD2 matches 13 bases. This CDR3 has 15 residues. The germline gives CDR1 KGHDR, CDR2 SFDVKD. V shed 2 bases and J 3 bases; nucleotides not matched to a gene: 0.

In its sample, this clonotype was seen a few times. The V and J genes are TRBV28 and TRBJ1-5; D unclear. Germline CDR1 is MDHEN and CDR2 is SYDVKM. Trimming pared 7 bases from V and 4 bases from J, leaving 11 bases between. This CDR3 has 13 amino acids. This CDR3 is CASTPGANQPQHF. In DNA form, the CDR3 reads TGTGCCAGCACCCCGGGAGCAAATCAGCCCCAGCATTTT. The full variable domain, rest sourced from reference TRBV28 and TRBJ1-5, is DVKVTQSSRYLVKRTGEKVFLECVQDMDHENMFWYRQDPGLGLRLIYFSYDVKMKEKGDIPEGYSVSREKKERFSLILESASTNQTSMYLCASTPGANQPQHFGDGTRLSIL.

By its share, this clonotype is medium-sized (0.01 to 0.1%). The gene calls are TRBV6-6 and TRBJ1-1, with unresolved D. The CDR3 sequence is 14 residues long. The germline V gene has CDR1 MNHNY and CDR2 SVGAGI (reference sequence). V dropped 2 bases and J dropped 5 bases, with 12 bases sitting between them. CDR3 nucleotides: TGTGCCAGCAGTTACCGCCGGGATACGACTGAAGCTTTCTTT. Translating gives CASSYRRDTTEAFF.

This chain links TRBV7-6 with TRBJ2-7, with D tentatively TRBD1 or TRBD2 (5 bases each). Germline assignment: CDR1 SGHVS and CDR2 FNYEAQ. The CDR3 spans 13 residues. Trimming removed 5 bases from V and 9 bases from J, with 17 bases in between. CDR3 DNA: TGTGCCAGCAGCCGATGGGGCGTTGAGGGGCAGTACTTC. Translation gives CASSRWGVEGQYF. Using reference TRBV7-6 and TRBJ2-7 for the parts outside the CDR3, the full variable domain is GAGVSQSPRYKVTKRGQDVALRCDPISGHVSLYWYRQALGQGPEFLTYFNYEAQQDKSGLPNDRFSAERPEGSISTLTIQRTEQRDSAMYRCASSRWGVEGQYFGPGTRLTVT.

This clonotype was detected only a few times. The CDR3 nucleotides read TGCAGTGCTAGAATCCCGGGACAGGAAAATACCGGGGAGCTGTTTTTT. Protein: CSARIPGQENTGELFF. The genes are TRBV20-1 and TRBJ2-2, with 8 positions matching TRBD1. The germline gives CDR1 DFQATT, CDR2 SNEGSKA (reference sequence). The CDR3 consists of 16 residues. The V segment lost 2 bases and the J segment 5 bases; nucleotides outside the gene matches: 10.

About this clonotype: Because the CDR3 is missing its conserved closing phenylalanine or tryptophan, this is likely a read error. It is unclear where the CDR3 begins or ends on the DNA, so no DNA is shown, and the CDR3 is as TCRdb lists it. J is TRBJ2-1 and V is TRBV10-3; the table names TRBD1, a call not compared with the DNA. The CDR3 is 15 amino acids long, termini counted. CDR1 and CDR2 from the germline V gene are ENHRY and SYGVKD. The CDR3: CAITLEGGFNNEQLL.

Points on this clonotype: This may be a read error, as it is one base from a much larger clone. V and J are TRBV10-3 and TRBJ2-1, with D hard to call. Trimming stripped 8 bases from V and 4 bases from J, with 15 bases between. Germline V CDR1 and CDR2: ENHRY, SYGVKD. This CDR3 is 14 amino acids long. The CDR3 DNA follows: TGTGCCATCTGCCCTATCGGGCTATACAATGAGCAGTTCTTC. It is translated as CAICPIGLYNEQFF.

This clonotype ranks as large (0.1 to 1%). This rearrangement joins TRBV29-1 to TRBJ2-7; TRBD1 agrees at 8 bases. The germline V gene has CDR1 SQVTM and CDR2 ANQGSEA. Germline trimming cut 6 bases from V and 7 bases from J; bases unmatched to any gene: 11. CDR3 length: 13 residues. For the CDR3, the DNA is TGCAGCGTCACACAGGGGGTTGGAGGTGAGCAGTACTTC. Translating gives CSVTQGVGGEQYF.

This clonotype is labeled as medium-sized. The chain joins TRBV6-1 to TRBJ1-2, with D perhaps matching TRBD1 (6 bases). The germline CDR1 and CDR2 sequences are MNHNS and SASEGT. This CDR3 has 13 amino acids. V gave up 2 bases and J gave up 2 bases, with 6 bases separating them. The CDR3 spells CASSEQGNYGYTF. The CDR3 DNA is TGTGCCAGCAGTGAACAGGGGAACTATGGCTACACCTTC.

In its sample, this clonotype was seen a few times. This rearrangement joins TRBV5-4 to TRBJ2-3, with 11 bases aligning to TRBD2. Germline V gene lookup returns CDR1 SGHNT and CDR2 YYREEE (reference sequence). The length of the CDR3 is 16 residues. With 2 bases clipped from V and 6 bases from J, the junction kept 8 bases outside the gene matches. The CDR3 protein is CASSLGGTSGGDTQYF. CDR3 sequence (DNA): TGTGCCAGCAGCTTAGGGGGGACTAGCGGAGGGGATACGCAGTATTTT.

Within the sample, this clonotype is large. The CDR3 bases are TGTGCCAGCAGCTCGGGTCACTCTGGGGCCAACGTCCTGACTTTC. It translates to CASSSGHSGANVLTF. The gene calls are TRBV27 and TRBJ2-6; D gene ambiguous. CDR3 length: 15 amino acids. Germline values: CDR1 MNHEY, CDR2 SMNVEV (reference sequence). Trimming shortened V by 6 bases and J by 0 bases, and 9 bases separated the two germline ends.

This clonotype is labeled as large. The chain joins TRBV19 to TRBJ2-5; D might be TRBD1 or TRBD2, each matching 6 bases. This CDR3 region has 15 residues. CDR1 LNHDA and CDR2 SQIVND come from the germline V gene (reference sequence). V dropped 1 base and J dropped 5 bases, with 14 bases sitting between them. CDR3 sequence (DNA): TGTGCCAGTAGTATAGGCCGGAGGGGGGCGGAGACCCAGTACTTC. It specifies CASSIGRRGAETQYF.